The entry that follows covers one TCR beta chain sequence. In its sample, this clone was seen once. Its binding antigen is unknown. Base qualities are not provided; no much larger clone lies one nucleotide away. The data derive from a study of T cell responses to AZD1222 COVID-19 vaccine (dated by TCRdb to the early 2020s). At the level of the whole study: AZD1222 recipients given second doses at about 4 weeks or at about 12 weeks were pooled, since spike-specific TCR depth and breadth were not found to differ between the two schedules. A total of approximately 250 trial participants underwent TCR sequencing, of whom about 200 had received two doses of AZD1222 and around 26 had received two doses of the MenACWY control vaccine. Trial participants were enrolled into age subgroups of 18-55, 56-69 and 70-plus years, which contained roughly 140, 27 and 60 TCR-sequenced participants, respectively.

The time point label corresponds to: baseline before first vaccination. The vaccinee samples were drawn from two UK trials, COV001 and COV002, one of which was a single-blind randomized controlled phase 2/3 trial testing AZD1222 (ChAdOx1 nCoV-19) in healthy adults. For TCRbeta chain sequencing, PBMC samples from trial participants were taken at day 0 and at day 28 after the second dose. Overall results and qualifications from the work: After two AZD1222 doses, spike-specific TCR breadth and depth were significantly higher than at day 0 and than in MenACWY recipients. Reportedly, close to half of the unique spike-specific TCRs recognized epitopes lying outside the regions that are mutated in the B.1.351 and B.1.1.7 variants. Participants were mostly white British and included more females than males, and it was suggested by the authors that clonal diversity may have been underestimated. Because no day 14 peak-response samples were available, repertoires were characterized only after the peak T cell response. Conclusions about previously exposed vaccinees were limited because only six AZD1222 recipients were SARS-CoV-2 seropositive at baseline. The 56-69-year group was small, and its depth increase did not reach significance, likely because of low power. The vaccine-associated CD4 TCRs covered the entire spike protein, and the dominant responses fell in regions 160-218 and 743-854.

The CDR3 regions of human TCRbeta chains were subjected to immunosequencing. The authors processed their data as follows. Repertoire TCRs were checked for matches against a reference library of SARS-CoV-2-specific TCRs that had been generated using the MIRA antigen-specificity platform. Breadth was defined as the fraction of unique TCRs that were SARS-CoV-2-associated. Depth was defined as the fraction of total T cells that were SARS-CoV-2-associated. Using the MIRA data, each spike-specific TCR was mapped to the spike region that the TCR reacts to and placed in a CD4 or CD8 class. Log10-transformed breadth and depth values were compared by one-way ANOVA with Sidak's multiple comparisons tests. TCRdb's version of the immuneACCESS table is confined to in-frame rearrangements and falls short of the full clone set. An unresolved V gene accounts for under half of the shortfall where checked; the remainder is of unknown origin. V, J and clone size are those of that table, while D and trimming were read from the DNA. The table for this sample lists about 170,000 clones; 75% to 90% of them were counted only once. Jointly, the top ten make up 6.9% of the sample.

V is trimmed back by 5 bases and J by 5 bases, and the junction contains 8 bases that no gene match accounts for. From the germline V gene, CDR1 is SGHAT and CDR2 is FQNNGV. The CDR3 numbers 15 residues from cysteine through phenylalanine. Just CDR3 DNA is preserved here, 45 bases in frame from base 1. Specimen: peripheral blood, collected on day 0 of AZD1222 vaccination. The TCR was taken from an adult in good health. The rearrangement combines TRBV11-2 with TRBJ2-3; TRBD2 matches 9 bases in the middle. Read as DNA, the sequence is TGTGCCAGCAGCACCCGACTAGCGGTGGGAGATACGCAGTATTTT. This gives the protein CASSTRLAVGDTQYF.